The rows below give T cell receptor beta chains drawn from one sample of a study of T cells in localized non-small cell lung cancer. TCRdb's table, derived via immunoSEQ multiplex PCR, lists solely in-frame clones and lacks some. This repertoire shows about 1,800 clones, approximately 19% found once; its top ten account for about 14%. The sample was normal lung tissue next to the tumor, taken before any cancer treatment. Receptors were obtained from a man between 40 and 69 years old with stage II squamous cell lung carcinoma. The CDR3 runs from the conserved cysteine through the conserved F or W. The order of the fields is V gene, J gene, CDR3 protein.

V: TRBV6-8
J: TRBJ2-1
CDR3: CASTQPSVNEQFF

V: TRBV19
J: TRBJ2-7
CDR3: CASSSVTYEQYF

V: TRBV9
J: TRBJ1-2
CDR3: CASVLEREMGNYGYTF

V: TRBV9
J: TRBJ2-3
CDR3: CASSANVGDTQYF

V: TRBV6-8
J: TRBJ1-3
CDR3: CASSPSWDSGNTIYF

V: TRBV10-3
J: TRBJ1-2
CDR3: CAISESTGYSNYGYTF

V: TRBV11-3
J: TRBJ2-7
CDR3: CASSFGGTADYEQYF

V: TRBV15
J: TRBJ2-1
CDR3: CATSRGGGTGINNEQFF

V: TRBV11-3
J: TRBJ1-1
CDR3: CASSLEVANTEAFF

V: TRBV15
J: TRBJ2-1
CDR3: CATSGGGSYNEQFF

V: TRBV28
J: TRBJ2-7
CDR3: CASRLPGASREQYF

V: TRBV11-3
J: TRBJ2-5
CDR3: CASSLVGLAAQETQYF

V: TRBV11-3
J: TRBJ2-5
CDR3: CASSLGAGDVGETQYF

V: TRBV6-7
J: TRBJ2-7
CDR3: CASRVNYEQYF

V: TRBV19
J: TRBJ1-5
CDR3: CASSIAEQGNQPQHF

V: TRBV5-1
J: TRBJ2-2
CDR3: CASSLVPADGELFF

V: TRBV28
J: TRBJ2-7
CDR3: CASSPGQGYEQYF

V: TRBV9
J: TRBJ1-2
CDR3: CASSNTPHYGYTF

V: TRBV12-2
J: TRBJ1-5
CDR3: CASRHRGQGKYSNQPQHF

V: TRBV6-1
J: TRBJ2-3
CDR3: CASSEVSGLAGGMQYF

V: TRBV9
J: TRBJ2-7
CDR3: CASSPRWDGDYEQYF

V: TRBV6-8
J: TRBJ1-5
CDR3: CASSALGTGGNQPQHF

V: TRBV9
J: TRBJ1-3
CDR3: CASSVGARSGNTIYF

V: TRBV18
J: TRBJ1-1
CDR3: CASSRGQPEAFF

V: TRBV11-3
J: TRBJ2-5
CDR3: CASSSGHSAAQETQYF

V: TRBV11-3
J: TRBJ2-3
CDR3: CASSRGLAGADTQYF

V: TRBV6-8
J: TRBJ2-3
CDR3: CASSPSTDTQYF

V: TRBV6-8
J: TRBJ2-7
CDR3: CASNLGVSDEQYF

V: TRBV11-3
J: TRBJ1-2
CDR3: CASSLQHGTGGYGYTF

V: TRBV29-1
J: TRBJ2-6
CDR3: CSVFLDSSGANVLTF